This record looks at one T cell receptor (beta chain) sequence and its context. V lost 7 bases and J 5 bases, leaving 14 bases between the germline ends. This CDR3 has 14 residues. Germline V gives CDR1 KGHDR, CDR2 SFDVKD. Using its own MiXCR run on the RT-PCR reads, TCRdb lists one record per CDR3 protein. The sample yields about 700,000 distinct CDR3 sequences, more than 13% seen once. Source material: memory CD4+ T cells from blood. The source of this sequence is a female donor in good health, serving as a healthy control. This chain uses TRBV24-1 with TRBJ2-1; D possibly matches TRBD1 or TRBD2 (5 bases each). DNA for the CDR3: TGTGCCACCAGGGGACCGAACAGCGACAATGAGCAGTTCTTC. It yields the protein CATRGPNSDNEQFF.